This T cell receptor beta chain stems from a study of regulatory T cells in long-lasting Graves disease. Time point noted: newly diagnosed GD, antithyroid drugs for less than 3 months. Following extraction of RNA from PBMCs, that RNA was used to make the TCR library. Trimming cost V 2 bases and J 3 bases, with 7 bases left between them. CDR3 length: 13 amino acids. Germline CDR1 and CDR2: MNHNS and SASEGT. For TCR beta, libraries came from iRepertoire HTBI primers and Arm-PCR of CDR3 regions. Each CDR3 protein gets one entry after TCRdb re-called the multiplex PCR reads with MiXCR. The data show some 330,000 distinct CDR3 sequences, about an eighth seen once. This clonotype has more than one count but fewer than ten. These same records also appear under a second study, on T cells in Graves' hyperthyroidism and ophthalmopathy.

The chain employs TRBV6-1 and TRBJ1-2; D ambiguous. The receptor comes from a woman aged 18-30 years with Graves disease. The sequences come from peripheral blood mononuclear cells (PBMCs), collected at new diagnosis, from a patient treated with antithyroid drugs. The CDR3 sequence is CASSETTHYGYTF. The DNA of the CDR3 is TGTGCCAGCAGTGAAACGACACACTATGGCTACACCTTC.